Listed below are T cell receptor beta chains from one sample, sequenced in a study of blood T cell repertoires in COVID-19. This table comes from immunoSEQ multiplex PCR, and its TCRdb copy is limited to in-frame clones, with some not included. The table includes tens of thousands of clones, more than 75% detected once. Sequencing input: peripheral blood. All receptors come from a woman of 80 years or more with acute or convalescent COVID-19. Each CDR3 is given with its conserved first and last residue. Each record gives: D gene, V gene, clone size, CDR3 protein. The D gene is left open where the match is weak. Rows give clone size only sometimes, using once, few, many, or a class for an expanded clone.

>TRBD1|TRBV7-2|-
CASSSQKTGRNTIYF
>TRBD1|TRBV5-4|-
CASSSGTVNSPLHF
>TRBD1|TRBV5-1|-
CASSLEGTGGGRFTEAFF
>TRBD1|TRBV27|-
CASRDRGGYTF
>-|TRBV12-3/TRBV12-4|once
CASSLPLTEAFF
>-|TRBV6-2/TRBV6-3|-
CASSYSQGGASYEQYF
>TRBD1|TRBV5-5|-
CASSGDSLTEAFF
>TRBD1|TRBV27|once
CAGSAGQGFLETQYF
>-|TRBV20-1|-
CSASSGLIDTQYF
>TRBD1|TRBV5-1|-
CASSLAGTGAAYYEQYF
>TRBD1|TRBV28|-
CASGQGVFGYTF
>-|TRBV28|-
CASSLPADTQYF
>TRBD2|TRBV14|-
CASSLPGGIYNEQFF
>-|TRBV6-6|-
CASRNLEPTEAFF
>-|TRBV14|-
CASSQGLGPYEQYF
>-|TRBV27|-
CASGHQETQYF
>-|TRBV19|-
CASSYTGQQETQYF
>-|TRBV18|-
CASSPVDTNQPQHF
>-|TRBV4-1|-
CASSQYRVSGTEAFF
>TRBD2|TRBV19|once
CASSPLAGGPVAQYF
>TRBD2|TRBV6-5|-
CASSLAGGPGELFF
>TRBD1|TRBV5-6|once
CASSLDRGEMGYTF
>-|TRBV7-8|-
CASSPPTAGLLRYEQYF
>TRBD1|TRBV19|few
CASGRDRGNYGYTF
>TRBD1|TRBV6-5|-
CASSYSGQGSNYGYTF
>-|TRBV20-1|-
CSASKTVQETQYF